The 21 T cell receptor beta chains reported below all come from one sample, sequenced in a study of shared clonotypes between healthy human individuals. Generated by immunoSEQ multiplex PCR, the TCRdb table keeps only in-frame clones and is missing some. This table holds roughly 700,000 clones, about 74% found once. The sequencing sample was made of memory CD4+ T cells sorted from blood. Subset indicated: CD45RA-negative fraction. The origin of the receptors is a woman between 25 and 40 years old in good health.

Only a few counts were recorded for this clone. The chain carries TRBV10-3 and TRBJ1-3, with a possible D match to TRBD1 (5 bases). The CDR3 consists of 15 residues. The V end lost 6 bases, the J end lost 0 bases, and 12 bases lay between the germline ends. CDR1 ENHRY and CDR2 SYGVKD come from the germline V gene. Here the CDR3 reads CAISPDGGSGNTIYF. CDR3 DNA: TGTGCCATCAGCCCGGACGGGGGCTCTGGAAACACCATATATTTT.

The rearrangement uses TRBV4-1 and TRBJ2-2, with D perhaps assigned TRBD1 or TRBD2 (7 bases each). This CDR3 is 17 amino acids long. The ends were cut back, 3 bases at V and 7 bases at J, with 21 bases in the middle. The germline V gene has CDR1 MGHRA and CDR2 YSYEKL. CDR3 loop: CASSQGPTQGGIGELFF. DNA for the CDR3: TGCGCCAGCAGCCAGGGCCCGACTCAGGGGGGGATCGGGGAGCTGTTTTTT.

This chain links TRBV4-2 with TRBJ1-5, with D possibly matching TRBD1 (5 bases). This CDR3 has 16 amino acids. The germline CDR1 and CDR2 sequences are LGHNA and YNFKEQ. Trimming cost V 0 bases and J 8 bases, with 17 bases left between them. The CDR3 bases are TGTGCCAGCAGCCAAGACGAGTCCCGGGGGGGGGAGCCCCAGCATTTT. This sequence encodes CASSQDESRGGEPQHF.

This clone has a single count. This chain uses TRBV18 with TRBJ2-1, with 7 bases matching TRBD2. The CDR3 spans 15 residues. Germline-derived CDR1 and CDR2 are KGHSH and LQKENI. Germline trimming cut 2 bases from V and 7 bases from J; bases unmatched to any gene: 8. The CDR3 DNA reads as TGTGCCAGCTCACCATTGGCGGGAGTTTTTAATGAGCAGTTCTTC. Protein: CASSPLAGVFNEQFF.

This clone showed up just a few times. The chain uses TRBV5-1 and TRBJ1-4; TRBD1 aligns across 8 bases. The CDR3 is 17 residues long. Germline lookup yields CDR1 SGHRS and CDR2 YFSETQ. V shed 1 base, J shed 5 bases, and the junction held 10 bases outside the gene matches. The CDR3 coding sequence is TGCGCCAGCAGCTTGTTTCCAGGGGGCAGGCTCAATGAAAAACTGTTTTTT. Translation gives CASSLFPGGRLNEKLFF.

The chain has TRBV19 and TRBJ2-5; 9 positions agree with TRBD1. The ends lost 5 bases at V and 7 bases at J; junction bases unmatched: 8. CDR1 is LNHDA and CDR2 is SQIVND in the germline V gene (reference sequence). The CDR3 has 14 amino acids. CDR3 sequence (DNA): TGTGCCAGTAGTCTTGGGACAGGGCCGGGGACCCAGTACTTC. Its protein is CASSLGTGPGTQYF.

There are a few counts of this clone. The V call is TRBV19, the J call TRBJ2-5; TRBD2 is a possible D gene (5 bases). The germline gives CDR1 LNHDA, CDR2 SQIVND (reference sequence). The CDR3 is 14 amino acids. The V gene lost 10 bases and the J gene lost 3 bases, with 18 bases spanning the gap. The CDR3 nucleotides read TGTGCCACCGGCCGGGAAGACGCGAAAGAGACCCAGTACTTC. It encodes CATGREDAKETQYF. Drawing the rest from reference TRBV19 and TRBJ2-5, the complete variable domain is DGGITQSPKYLFRKEGQNVTLSCEQNLNHDAMYWYRQDPGQGLRLIYYSQIVNDFQKGDIAEGYSVSREKKESFPLTVTSAQKNPTAFYLCATGREDAKETQYFGPGTRLLVL.

The CDR3: CASSVMGLAAGNEQFF. CDR3 in DNA: TGTGCCAGTAGTGTGATGGGACTAGCTGCGGGGAATGAGCAGTTCTTC. This rearrangement joins TRBV19 to TRBJ2-1; 9 nucleotides agree with TRBD2. V lost 5 bases and J lost 7; bases outside the gene matches: 12. The CDR3 loop spans 16 amino acids. The germline V gene has CDR1 LNHDA and CDR2 SQIVND (reference sequence). The variable domain in full, completed from reference TRBV19 and TRBJ2-1, reads DGGITQSPKYLFRKEGQNVTLSCEQNLNHDAMYWYRQDPGQGLRLIYYSQIVNDFQKGDIAEGYSVSREKKESFPLTVTSAQKNPTAFYLCASSVMGLAAGNEQFFGPGTRLTVL.

The rearrangement links TRBV5-1 to TRBJ2-1; 13 nucleotides match TRBD2. The V and J ends lost 0 bases and 7 bases, in that order; junction bases with no gene match: 4. The V gene's germline CDR1 is SGHRS and CDR2 YFSETQ. CDR3 length equals 16 residues. Written as DNA, the CDR3 is TGCGCCAGCAGCTTGGAGTTGGGACTAGCGGGAAATGAGCAGTTCTTC. Protein product: CASSLELGLAGNEQFF.

This clone was detected only once. This chain joins TRBV5-1 and TRBJ2-7; 15 nucleotides align to TRBD2. Per the germline V gene, CDR1 is SGHRS and CDR2 is YFSETQ. The junction had 6 bases not matched to a gene; V was cut back by 4 bases and J by 4 bases. The CDR3 spans 16 residues. CDR3 amino acids: CASSRTSGREIYEQYF. DNA of the CDR3: TGCGCCAGCAGCCGGACTAGCGGGAGGGAGATATACGAGCAGTACTTC.

This clone was recorded a few times. As DNA, the CDR3 is TGTGCCAGTAGTATATACGGAGGGGGGGATCAGCCCCAGCATTTT. Translating it yields CASSIYGGGDQPQHF. The chain employs TRBV19 and TRBJ1-5, with D possibly TRBD1 on 6 matching bases. The V gene's germline CDR1 is LNHDA and CDR2 SQIVND (reference sequence). This CDR3 region has 15 residues. Trimming cost V 2 bases and J 5 bases, with 13 bases left between them.

The chain combines TRBV9 with TRBJ2-3, with 11 bases that match TRBD2. The germline V gene has CDR1 SGDLS and CDR2 YYNGEE. This CDR3 is built from 16 residues. The J segment lost 2 bases and the V segment lost 2 bases, leaving 4 bases of the junction unmatched. The CDR3 loop is CASSVGTSGSTDTQYF. Here the CDR3 DNA reads TGTGCCAGCAGCGTGGGGACTAGCGGATCCACAGATACGCAGTATTTT.

This clone was counted ten times or more. The genes are TRBV5-1 and TRBJ1-1, with TRBD1 as a possible D gene (6 bases). Trimming took off 0 bases at V and 0 bases at J, with 6 bases between the two ends. Germline V gene data show CDR1 as SGHRS and CDR2 as YFSETQ. The length of the CDR3 is 14 residues. The CDR3 is CASSLGQVNTEAFF. CDR3 bases: TGCGCCAGCAGCTTGGGACAGGTGAACACTGAAGCTTTCTTT.

A few counts support this clone. The genes are TRBV4-2 and TRBJ2-3; D is unresolved. Between the trimmed V and J ends, which lost 1 base and 10 bases, there was a span of 18 bases. This CDR3 contains 15 residues. Germline values: CDR1 LGHNA, CDR2 YNFKEQ. In DNA, the CDR3 is TGTGCCAGCAGCCAAGCTAGAACCCCGGGTCTATCGCAGTATTTT. Protein: CASSQARTPGLSQYF.

This chain joins TRBV2 and TRBJ2-5; 8 bases match TRBD1. V lost 5 bases to trimming and J lost 3 bases; unmatched junction nucleotides: 8. The CDR3 covers 15 residues. Germline V gene data show CDR1 as SNHLY and CDR2 as FYNNEI. CDR3 protein: CASSLRGPSKETQYF. The CDR3 DNA reads TGTGCCAGCAGTCTCAGGGGGCCCTCGAAAGAGACCCAGTACTTC.

For this clone: The DNA is left out, because the CDR3 cannot be placed on it with certainty; the CDR3 is given as TCRdb lists it. The chain has TRBV7-6 and TRBJ2-2; the table's D gene call, TRBD2, was not cross checked with the DNA. The CDR3 comprises 13 residues, both ends counted. Germline V lookup: CDR1 SGHVS, CDR2 FNYEAQ. The CDR3 region is CASSSLRAGELFF.

The chain joins TRBV10-1 to TRBJ2-7; TRBD1 agrees at 11 bases. The length of the CDR3 is 14 residues. V shed 4 bases, J shed 7 bases, and the junction held 6 bases outside the gene matches. Germline V CDR1 and CDR2: WNHNN, SYGVQD (reference sequence). The CDR3 region is CASSAGTGGREQYF. DNA for the CDR3: TGCGCCAGCAGTGCCGGGACAGGGGGAAGGGAGCAGTACTTC.

This chain joins TRBV13 and TRBJ2-1; TRBD2 matches 12 bases. Unmatched junction bases numbered 4, after V lost 0 bases and J lost 1 base. This CDR3 has 18 residues. Germline CDR1 reads PRHDT; CDR2 reads FYEKMQ (reference sequence). Here the CDR3 reads CASSLGLAGGKSYNEQFF. The CDR3 nucleotides are TGTGCCAGCAGCTTAGGACTAGCGGGAGGTAAATCCTACAATGAGCAGTTCTTC.

This clone was found once. V gene TRBV4-1 combines with J gene TRBJ2-1; 13 bases are a match to TRBD2. The germline V gene encodes CDR1 MGHRA and CDR2 YSYEKL. This CDR3 region has 14 residues. The junction had 7 bases not matched to a gene; V was cut back by 6 bases and J by 11 bases. In DNA, the CDR3 is TGCGCCAGCAGGGCCGGGACTAGCGGGATTAAGCAGTTCTTC. Translation gives CASRAGTSGIKQFF.

The V call is TRBV5-1, the J call TRBJ2-3; D might be TRBD2 (5 bases). The germline V gene has CDR1 SGHRS and CDR2 YFSETQ. V was clipped by 5 bases and J by 3 bases, with 13 bases between them. CDR3 length: 14 residues. The CDR3 reads CASRRSGLTDTQYF. As DNA, the CDR3 is TGCGCCAGCAGGCGGTCGGGGTTGACAGATACGCAGTATTTT.

Note on this clone: Other DNA sequences from this sample encode an identical CDR3 as well. V is TRBV11-2 and J is TRBJ2-5; the D is unclear. The CDR3 is made up of 12 amino acids. Germline V lookup: CDR1 SGHAT, CDR2 FQNNGV. Trimming pared 3 bases from V and 2 bases from J, leaving 4 bases between. The CDR3 reads CASSLNQETQYF. The CDR3 DNA reads as TGTGCCAGCAGCTTGAATCAAGAGACCCAGTACTTC.